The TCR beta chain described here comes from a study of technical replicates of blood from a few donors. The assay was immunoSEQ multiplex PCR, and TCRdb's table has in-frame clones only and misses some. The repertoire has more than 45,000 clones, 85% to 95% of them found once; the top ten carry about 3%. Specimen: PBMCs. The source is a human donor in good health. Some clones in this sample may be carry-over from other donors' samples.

The CDR3 loop is CASSQAGTGYTEAFF. As DNA, the CDR3 is TGTGCCAGCAGCCAAGCCGGGACAGGGTACACTGAAGCTTTCTTT. The V call is TRBV4-2, the J call TRBJ1-1; 9 bases are a match to TRBD1. Germline CDR1 is LGHNA and CDR2 is YNFKEQ. The CDR3 length is 15 residues. V dropped 1 base and J dropped 3; count of bases not matched to a gene: 3.